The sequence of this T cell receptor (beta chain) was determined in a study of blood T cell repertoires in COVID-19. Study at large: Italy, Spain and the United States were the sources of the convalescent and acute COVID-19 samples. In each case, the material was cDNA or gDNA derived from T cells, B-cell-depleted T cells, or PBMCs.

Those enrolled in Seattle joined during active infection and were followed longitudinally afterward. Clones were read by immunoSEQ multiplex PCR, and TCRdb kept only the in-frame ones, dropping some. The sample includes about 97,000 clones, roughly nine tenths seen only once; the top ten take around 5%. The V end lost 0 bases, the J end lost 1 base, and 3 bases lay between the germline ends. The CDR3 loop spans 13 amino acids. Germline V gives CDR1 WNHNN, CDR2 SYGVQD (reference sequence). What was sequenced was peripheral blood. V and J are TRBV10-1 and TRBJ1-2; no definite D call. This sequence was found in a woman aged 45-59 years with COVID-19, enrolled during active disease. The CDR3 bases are TGCGCCAGCAGTGAGTCGAGTAACTATGGCTACACCTTC. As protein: CASSESSNYGYTF.